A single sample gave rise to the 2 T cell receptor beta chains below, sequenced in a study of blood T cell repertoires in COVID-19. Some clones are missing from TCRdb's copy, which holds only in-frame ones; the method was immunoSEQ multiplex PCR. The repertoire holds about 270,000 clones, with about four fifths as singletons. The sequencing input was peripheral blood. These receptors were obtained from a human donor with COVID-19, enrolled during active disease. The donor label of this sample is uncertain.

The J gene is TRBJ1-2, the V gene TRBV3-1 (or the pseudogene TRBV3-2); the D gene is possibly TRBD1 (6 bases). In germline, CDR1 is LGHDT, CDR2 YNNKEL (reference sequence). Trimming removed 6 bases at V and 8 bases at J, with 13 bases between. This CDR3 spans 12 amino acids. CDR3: CASSQTGNGYTF. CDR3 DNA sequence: TGTGCCAGCAGTCAAACAGGGAACGGCTACACCTTC.

CDR3 bases: TGTGCCAGCAGTGGAGACAGCCAAGAGACCCAGTACTTC. It encodes CASSGDSQETQYF. J is TRBJ2-5 and V is TRBV2; D may be TRBD1 (5 bases). CDR3 length: 13 residues. Germline CDR1 is SNHLY and CDR2 is FYNNEI. V shed 4 bases and J shed 1 base, with 7 bases lying between them.